This T cell receptor (beta chain) was sequenced during a study of molecular identifiers for immune sequencing clone quantification. Study-level information: Naive CD8 cell RNA, from roughly 20,000 or 100,000 cells, was split five ways in replicates, with four sequenced.

Study-wide points: Over 99% of effector molecules, yet under 1% of naive-cell molecules, were held by clones above 20 RNA copies.

This CDR3 has 14 amino acids. CDR1 and CDR2 from the germline V gene are SQVTM and ANQGSEA. J was trimmed by 1 base and V by 3 bases; bases with no gene match: 2. This clonotype was detected many times. The antigen is undetermined. TCRdb reprocessed the PCR reads with MiXCR, giving one entry per CDR3 protein. The sample shows 550,000 to 750,000 distinct CDR3 sequences, just under 20% of them seen only once. Sequenced input: naive CD8+ T cells from blood, with Jurkat cell RNA spiked in. Sample subset: FACS-sorted CD8+CD4-CCR7+CD45RA+ naive T cells. This chain links TRBV29-1 with TRBJ1-5, with TRBD1 matching over 8 bases. The sequence came from a human donor in good health. Some libraries in this study had Jurkat cell RNA spiked in. The CDR3 DNA is TGCAGCGTTGAGACAGGGGAGAGCAATCAGCCCCAGCATTTT. Its protein is CSVETGESNQPQHF.